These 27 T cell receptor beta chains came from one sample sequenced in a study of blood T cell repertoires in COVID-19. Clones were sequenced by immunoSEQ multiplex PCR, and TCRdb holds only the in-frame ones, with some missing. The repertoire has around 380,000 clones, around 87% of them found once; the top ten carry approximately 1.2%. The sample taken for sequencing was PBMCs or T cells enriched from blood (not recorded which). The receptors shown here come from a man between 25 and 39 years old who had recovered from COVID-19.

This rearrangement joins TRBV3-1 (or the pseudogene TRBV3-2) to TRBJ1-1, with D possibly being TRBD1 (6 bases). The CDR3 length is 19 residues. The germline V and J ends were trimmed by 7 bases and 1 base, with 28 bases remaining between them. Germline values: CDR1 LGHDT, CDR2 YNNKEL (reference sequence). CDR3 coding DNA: TGTGCCAGCACACTCGGTAACAGGGCGGACTTATCTCCGAACACTGAAGCTTTCTTT. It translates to CASTLGNRADLSPNTEAFF.

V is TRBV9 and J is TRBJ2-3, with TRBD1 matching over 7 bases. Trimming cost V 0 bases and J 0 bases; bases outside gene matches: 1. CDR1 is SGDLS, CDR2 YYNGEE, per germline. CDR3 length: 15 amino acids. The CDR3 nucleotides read TGTGCCAGCAGCGTAGGGGACAGTAGCACAGATACGCAGTATTTT. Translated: CASSVGDSSTDTQYF.

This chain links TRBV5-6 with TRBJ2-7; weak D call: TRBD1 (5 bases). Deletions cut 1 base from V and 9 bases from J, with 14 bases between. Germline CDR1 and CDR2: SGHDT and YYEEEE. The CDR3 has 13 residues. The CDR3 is CASSLKLGPRQYF. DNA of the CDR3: TGTGCCAGCAGCTTGAAATTGGGGCCCCGGCAGTACTTC.

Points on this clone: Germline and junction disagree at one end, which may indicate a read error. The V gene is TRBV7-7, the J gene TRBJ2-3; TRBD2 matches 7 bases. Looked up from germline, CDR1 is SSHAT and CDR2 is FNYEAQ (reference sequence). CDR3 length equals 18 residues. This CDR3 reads CASSLGRFVSGSTDTQYF. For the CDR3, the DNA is TGTGCTAGCAGCTTAGGGCGGTTTGTTAGCGGGAGCACAGATACGCAGTATTTT.

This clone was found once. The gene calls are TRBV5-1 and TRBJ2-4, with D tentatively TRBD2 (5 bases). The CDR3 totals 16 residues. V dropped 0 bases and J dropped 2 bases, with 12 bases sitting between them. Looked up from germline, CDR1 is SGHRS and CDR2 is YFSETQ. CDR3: CASSLADAGPKNIQYF. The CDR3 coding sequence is TGCGCCAGCAGCTTGGCCGACGCGGGTCCCAAAAACATTCAGTACTTC.

The CDR3 DNA reads TGTGCCAGCAGCTCATGGGACAGGCAAGCTTTCTTT. Protein product: CASSSWDRQAFF. The chain joins TRBV7-2 to TRBJ1-1; TRBD1 matches at 8 bases. In germline, CDR1 is SGHTA, CDR2 FQGNSA. With 4 bases clipped from V and 9 bases from J, the junction kept 4 bases outside the gene matches. The CDR3 loop spans 12 amino acids.

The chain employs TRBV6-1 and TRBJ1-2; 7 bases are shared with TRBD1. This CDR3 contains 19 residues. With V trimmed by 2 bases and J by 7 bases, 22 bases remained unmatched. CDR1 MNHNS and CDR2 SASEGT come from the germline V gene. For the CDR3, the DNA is TGTGCCAGCAGTGAAATGGGACGCGAGAGGGGGCTACTAACGGGTGGCTACACCTTC. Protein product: CASSEMGRERGLLTGGYTF.

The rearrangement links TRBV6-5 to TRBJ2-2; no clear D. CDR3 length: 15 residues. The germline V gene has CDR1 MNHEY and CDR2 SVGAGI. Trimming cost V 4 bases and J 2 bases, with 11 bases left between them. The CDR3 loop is CASSSGFSNTGELFF. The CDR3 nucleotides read TGTGCCAGCAGTTCCGGGTTTAGTAACACCGGGGAGCTGTTTTTT.

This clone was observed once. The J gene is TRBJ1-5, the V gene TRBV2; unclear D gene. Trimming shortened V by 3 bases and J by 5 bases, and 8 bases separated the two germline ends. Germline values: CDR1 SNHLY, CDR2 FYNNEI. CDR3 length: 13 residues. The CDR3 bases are TGTGCCAGCAGTGACCAGCGGCATCAGCCCCAGCATTTT. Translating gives CASSDQRHQPQHF. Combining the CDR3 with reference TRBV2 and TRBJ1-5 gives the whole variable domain EPEVTQTPSHQVTQMGQEVILRCVPISNHLYFYWYRQILGQKVEFLVSFYNNEISEKSEIFDDQFSVERPDGSNFTLKIRSTKLEDSAMYFCASSDQRHQPQHFGDGTRLSIL.

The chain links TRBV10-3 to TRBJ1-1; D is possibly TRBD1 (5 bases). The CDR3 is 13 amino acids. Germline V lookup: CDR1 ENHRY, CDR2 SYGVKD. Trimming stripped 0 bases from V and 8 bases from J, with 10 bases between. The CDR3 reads CAISESTELEAFF. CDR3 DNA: TGTGCCATCAGTGAGTCGACAGAGCTGGAAGCTTTCTTT.

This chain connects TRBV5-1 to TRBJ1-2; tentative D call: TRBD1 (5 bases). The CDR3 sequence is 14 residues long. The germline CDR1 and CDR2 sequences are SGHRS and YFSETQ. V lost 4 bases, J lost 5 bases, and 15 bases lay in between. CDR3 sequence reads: CASSPTGEKYGYTF. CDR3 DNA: TGCGCCAGCAGCCCCACGGGGGAAAAGTATGGCTACACCTTC.

The CDR3, as DNA: TGTGCCTGGAGTCGCAGGGGGTATGAGGGGACTGAAGCTTTCTTT. As protein: CAWSRRGYEGTEAFF. V gene TRBV30 combines with J gene TRBJ1-1, with 7 positions matching TRBD1. Unmatched junction bases numbered 11, after V lost 2 bases and J lost 5 bases. The CDR3 sequence is 15 residues long. Germline-derived CDR1 and CDR2 are GTSNPN and SVGIG (reference sequence).

CDR3 DNA: TGTGCCAGCAGCCACGGTAGCGGGGTTCGTACAGATACGCAGTATTTT. Protein: CASSHGSGVRTDTQYF. This chain links TRBV6-6 with TRBJ2-3, with 8 bases that match TRBD2. The CDR3 runs 16 residues. The germline V gene has CDR1 MNHNY and CDR2 SVGAGI (reference sequence). The J segment lost 3 bases and the V segment lost 6 bases, leaving 11 bases of the junction unmatched.

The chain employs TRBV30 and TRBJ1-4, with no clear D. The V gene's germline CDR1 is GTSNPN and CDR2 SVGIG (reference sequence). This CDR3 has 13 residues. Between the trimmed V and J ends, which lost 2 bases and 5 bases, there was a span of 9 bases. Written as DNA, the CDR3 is TGTGCCTGGAGTCGGCAGACAAATGAAAAACTGTTTTTT. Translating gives CAWSRQTNEKLFF.

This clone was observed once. As DNA, the CDR3 is TGTGCCAGCACCCCGGGGGGGGCCGGGGAGCTGTTTTTT. Its translation: CASTPGGAGELFF. The gene calls are TRBV5-4 and TRBJ2-2; 8 positions match TRBD2. Germline assignment: CDR1 SGHNT and CDR2 YYREEE (reference sequence). The CDR3 spans 13 residues. J lost 6 bases, V lost 6 bases, and 4 bases had no gene match. The variable domain in full, with the rest retrieved from reference TRBV5-4 and TRBJ2-2, is ETGVTQSPTHLIKTRGQQVTLRCSSQSGHNTVSWYQQALGQGPQFIFQYYREEENGRGNFPPRFSGLQFPNYSSELNVNALELDDSALYLCASTPGGAGELFFGEGSRLTVL.

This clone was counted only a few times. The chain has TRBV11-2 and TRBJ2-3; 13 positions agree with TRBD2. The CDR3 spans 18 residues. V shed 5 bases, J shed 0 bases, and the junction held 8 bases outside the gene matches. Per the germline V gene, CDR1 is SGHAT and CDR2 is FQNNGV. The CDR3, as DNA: TGTGCCAGCAGCCAGGGACTAGCGGGGCGAACTAGCACAGATACGCAGTATTTT. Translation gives CASSQGLAGRTSTDTQYF.

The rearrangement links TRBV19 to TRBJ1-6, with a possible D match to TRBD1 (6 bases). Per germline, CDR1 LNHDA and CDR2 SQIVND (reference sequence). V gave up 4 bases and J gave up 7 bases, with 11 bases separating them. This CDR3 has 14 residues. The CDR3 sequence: CASSTTGGNSPLHF. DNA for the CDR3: TGTGCCAGTAGTACGACAGGCGGGAATTCACCCCTCCACTTT.

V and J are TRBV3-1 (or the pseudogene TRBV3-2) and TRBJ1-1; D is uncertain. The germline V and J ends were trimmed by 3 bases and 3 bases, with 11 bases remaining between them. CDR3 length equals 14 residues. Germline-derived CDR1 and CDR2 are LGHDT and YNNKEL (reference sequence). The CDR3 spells CASSHNSGDTEAFF. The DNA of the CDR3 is TGTGCCAGCAGCCACAACAGCGGAGACACTGAAGCTTTCTTT.

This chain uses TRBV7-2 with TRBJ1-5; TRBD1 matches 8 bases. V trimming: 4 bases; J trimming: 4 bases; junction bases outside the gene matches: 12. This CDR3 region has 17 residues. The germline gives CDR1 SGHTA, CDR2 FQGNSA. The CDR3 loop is CASSSPPGQAPNQPQHF. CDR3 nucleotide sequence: TGTGCCAGCAGCTCACCGCCGGGACAGGCCCCAAATCAGCCCCAGCATTTT. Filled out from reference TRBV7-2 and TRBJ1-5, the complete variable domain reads GAGVSQSPSNKVTEKGKDVELRCDPISGHTALYWYRQSLGQGLEFLIYFQGNSAPDKSGLPSDRFSAERTGGSVSTLTIQRTQQEDSAVYLCASSSPPGQAPNQPQHFGDGTRLSIL.

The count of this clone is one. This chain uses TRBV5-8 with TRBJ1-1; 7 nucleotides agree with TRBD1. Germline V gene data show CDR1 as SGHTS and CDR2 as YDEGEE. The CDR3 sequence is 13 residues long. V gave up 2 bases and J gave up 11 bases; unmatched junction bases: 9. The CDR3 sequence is CASSFGTASRAFF. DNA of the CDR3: TGTGCCAGCAGCTTCGGGACAGCCAGTAGGGCTTTCTTT.

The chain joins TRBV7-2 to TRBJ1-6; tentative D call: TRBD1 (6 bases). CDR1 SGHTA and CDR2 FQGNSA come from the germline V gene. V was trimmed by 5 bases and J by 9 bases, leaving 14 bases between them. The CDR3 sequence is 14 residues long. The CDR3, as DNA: TGTGCCAGCAGCCCGACGGCCAGGGGTTCACCCCTCCACTTT. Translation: CASSPTARGSPLHF.

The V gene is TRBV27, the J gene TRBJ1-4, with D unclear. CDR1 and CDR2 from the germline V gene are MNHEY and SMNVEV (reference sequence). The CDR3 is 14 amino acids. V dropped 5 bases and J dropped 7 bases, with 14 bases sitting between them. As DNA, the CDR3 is TGTGCCAGCAGTGCACGGCCGGGGTCTGAAAAACTGTTTTTT. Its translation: CASSARPGSEKLFF.

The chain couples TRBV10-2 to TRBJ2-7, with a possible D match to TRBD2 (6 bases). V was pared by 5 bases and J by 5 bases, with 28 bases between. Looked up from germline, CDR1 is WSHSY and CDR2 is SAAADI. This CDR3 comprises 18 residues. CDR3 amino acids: CASSPLMTTPRDLHEQYF. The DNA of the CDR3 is TGCGCCAGCAGTCCCCTAATGACGACTCCACGGGACTTACACGAGCAGTACTTC.

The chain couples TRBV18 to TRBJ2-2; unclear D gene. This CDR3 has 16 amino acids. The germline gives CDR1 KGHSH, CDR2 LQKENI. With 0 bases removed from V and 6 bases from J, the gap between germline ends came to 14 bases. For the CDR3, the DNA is TGTGCCAGCTCACCACCTTCGGCGGCGTACCCCGGGGAGCTGTTTTTT. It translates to CASSPPSAAYPGELFF.

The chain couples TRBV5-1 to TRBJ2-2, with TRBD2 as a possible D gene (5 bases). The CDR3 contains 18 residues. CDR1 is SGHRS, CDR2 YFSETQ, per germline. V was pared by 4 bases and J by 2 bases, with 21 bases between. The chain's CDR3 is CASSRRGGSRGNTGELFF. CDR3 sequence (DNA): TGCGCCAGCAGCCGACGGGGTGGTAGCCGGGGTAACACCGGGGAGCTGTTTTTT.

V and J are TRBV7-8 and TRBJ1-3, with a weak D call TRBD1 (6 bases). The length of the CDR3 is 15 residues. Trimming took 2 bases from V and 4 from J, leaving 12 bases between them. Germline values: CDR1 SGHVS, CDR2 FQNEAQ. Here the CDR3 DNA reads TGTGCCAGCAGCTTATCACAGGGTGCCGGAAACACCATATATTTT. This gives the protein CASSLSQGAGNTIYF.

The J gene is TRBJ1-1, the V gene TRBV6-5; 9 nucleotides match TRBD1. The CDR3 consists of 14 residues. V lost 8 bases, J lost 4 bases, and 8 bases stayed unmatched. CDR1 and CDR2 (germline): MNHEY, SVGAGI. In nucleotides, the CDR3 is TGTGCCAGCCTTTTGACGACAGGGGGCACTGAAGCTTTCTTT. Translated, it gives CASLLTTGGTEAFF.